The entry below gives a single T cell receptor beta chain sequence along with its context. The target antigen is unknown. Time point noted: blood 4 weeks post-SBRT, at nephrectomy. As to treatment: 15 Gy SBRT to primary tumor, nephrectomy 4 weeks later. Nephrectomy followed 15 Gy stereotactic body radiation by 4 weeks. The sample belongs to a study of radiation and T cells in renal cell carcinoma. The table came from immunoSEQ multiplex PCR; TCRdb's copy has only in-frame clones and leaves some out. The profile covers more than 60,000 clones, with over 80% appearing a single time and 2.4% taken by the ten largest. Study-level results: Without pretreatment biopsies, baseline tumor clonotype presence was undetermined. Top tumor clonotypes rose in blood 2 weeks post-radiation, then contracted.

The length of the CDR3 is 15 residues. Trimming removed 0 bases at V and 4 bases at J, with 13 bases between. In germline, CDR1 is SGHNT, CDR2 YYREEE (reference sequence). This chain uses TRBV5-4 with TRBJ1-1; maybe TRBD1 (5 bases). This receptor was identified in a woman aged 55-69 years with renal cell carcinoma. Material: blood, obtained from a patient whose treatment included radiotherapy and nephrectomy. This chain's CDR3 is CASSLVNGAGTEAFF. The CDR3 coding sequence is TGTGCCAGCAGCTTGGTGAATGGGGCGGGCACTGAAGCTTTCTTT.